This T cell receptor (beta chain) is from a study of shared clonotypes between healthy human individuals. Naivety among CD8 cells was defined by CD45RO negativity and positive CCR7 selection, thereby excluding terminally differentiated effector memory CD45RA+ cells. Genomic DNA (from each subset) was split evenly across several immunoSEQ plates. The data were produced by immunoSEQ multiplex PCR, yet TCRdb's version contains in-frame clones alone and is incomplete. The table lists roughly 650,000 clones, 95% to 97% of them singletons. On this clone: The antigen remains unidentified.

Study-level results: Approximately 5% was the fraction of naive CD4 clonotypes found shared across a few donors. The donor pool, a small one, limited the genetic and exposure-history diversity represented.

Germline V gives CDR1 MNHEY, CDR2 SMNVEV (reference sequence). Trimming pared 2 bases from V and 6 bases from J, leaving 11 bases between. The CDR3 runs to 14 residues. The specimen sequenced was naive CD8+ T cells sorted from blood. The source of this sequence is a young woman in good health. The rearrangement joins TRBV27 to TRBJ2-1; D possibly corresponds to TRBD2 (5 bases). The DNA for the CDR3 is TGTGCCAGCAGTTTAACCCCTAGCATCAATGAGCAGTTCTTC. This translates into CASSLTPSINEQFF.